What follows are 15 T cell receptor beta chains derived from one specimen sequenced in a study of Tregs in tolerant kidney transplant recipients. These receptors have no known antigen. Produced via immunoSEQ multiplex PCR; TCRdb's table is partial and in-frame only. The sample gives around 15,000 clones, around 49% of which show up once; under 4% is in the top ten. FACS sorting followed a roughly six-day coculture of CFSE-labeled recipient PBMCs with irradiated graft donor PBMCs. The sequencing used CD4+ T cells from blood cultured with allogeneic cells, collected before the transplant. Receptor source: a human patient who received a combined kidney and bone marrow transplant.

This clone appeared a few times. The chain links TRBV9 to TRBJ2-1, with D tentatively TRBD1 (6 bases). Germline CDR1 reads SGDLS; CDR2 reads YYNGEE. Trimming removed 0 bases from V and 1 base from J, with 8 bases in between. There are 15 residues in the CDR3. The CDR3 DNA is TGTGCCAGCAGCGTAGGGGGGCTTTCCTACAATGAGCAGTTCTTC. Amino acids: CASSVGGLSYNEQFF.

J is TRBJ1-4 and V is TRBV5-1; 7 bases align to TRBD1. In germline, CDR1 is SGHRS, CDR2 YFSETQ. After removal of 4 bases from V and 7 bases from J, the junction contained 7 bases not matched to a gene. This CDR3 comprises 14 residues. The CDR3 DNA reads as TGCGCCAGCAGCCGAGAGAACAGGGGTGAAAAACTGTTTTTT. Translation: CASSRENRGEKLFF.

The chain recombines TRBV2 with TRBJ1-2, with D unclear. Trimming removed 9 bases at V and 2 bases at J, with 10 bases between. Germline V gene lookup returns CDR1 SNHLY and CDR2 FYNNEI. The CDR3 extends over 12 amino acids. In DNA, the CDR3 is TGTGCCAGTGGAGCGTGGAACTATGGCTACACCTTC. This translates into CASGAWNYGYTF.

The chain joins TRBV16 to TRBJ2-1; 10 positions match TRBD2. Germline V gene data show CDR1 as KGHSY and CDR2 as FQNENV. J was trimmed by 6 bases and V by 10 bases; bases with no gene match: 9. CDR3 size: 14 residues. As DNA, the CDR3 is TGTGCCACAGCCGGGACTAGCGCGTTCAATGAGCAGTTCTTC. It specifies CATAGTSAFNEQFF.

The sample holds a few counts of this clone. The chain is built from TRBV11-2 and TRBJ2-7; the D is unclear. The CDR3 runs to 13 residues. In germline, CDR1 is SGHAT, CDR2 FQNNGV. V was clipped by 1 base and J by 5 bases, with 9 bases between them. In DNA, the CDR3 is TGTGCCAGCAGCTTAGCACCTGGCCACGAGCAGTACTTC. Translation gives CASSLAPGHEQYF.

The sample holds one count of this clone. This rearrangement joins TRBV5-1 to TRBJ2-7; 7 nucleotides match TRBD1. This CDR3 is built from 14 residues. Germline V gene sequence: CDR1 SGHRS, CDR2 YFSETQ. After removal of 3 bases from V and 8 bases from J, the junction contained 11 bases not matched to a gene. CDR3 coding DNA: TGCGCCAGCAGCTACCTAGGGACAGCTCCACAGCAGTACTTC. Translation gives CASSYLGTAPQQYF.

This sequence joins TRBV30 and TRBJ2-4; D is perhaps TRBD1 (5 bases). The V end was cut by 3 bases, the J end by 6 bases, with 12 bases between. Germline CDR1 reads GTSNPN; CDR2 reads SVGIG (reference sequence). The CDR3 consists of 13 residues. CDR3 amino acids: CAWRRWGGNIQYF. The CDR3 bases are TGTGCCTGGAGGAGATGGGGCGGAAACATTCAGTACTTC. Using reference TRBV30 and TRBJ2-4 for the parts outside the CDR3, the full variable domain is SQTIHQWPATLVQPVGSPLSLECTVEGTSNPNLYWYRQAAGRGLQLLFYSVGIGQISSEVPQNLSASRPQDRQFILSSKKLLLSDSGFYLCAWRRWGGNIQYFGAGTRLSVL.

This clone has a single count. The CDR3 DNA is TGCGCCAGCAGCGACCAAGGAACTAGCTCTGACGGGGAGCTGTTTTTT. Translation: CASSDQGTSSDGELFF. The chain combines TRBV5-1 with TRBJ2-2; weak D call: TRBD2 (6 bases). This CDR3 has 16 residues. Germline CDR1 SGHRS, CDR2 YFSETQ. Between the trimmed V and J ends, which lost 4 bases and 7 bases, there was a span of 20 bases.

This chain joins TRBV27 and TRBJ1-2; TRBD1 aligns across 8 bases. Germline-derived CDR1 and CDR2 are MNHEY and SMNVEV (reference sequence). CDR3 length: 14 amino acids. The V gene end was trimmed by 4 bases and the J gene end by 4 bases; junction bases not matched to a gene: 5. CDR3 in DNA: TGTGCCAGCAGTTCTTACAGGGGGGGCTATGGCTACACCTTC. Protein product: CASSSYRGGYGYTF.

V is TRBV6-5 and J is TRBJ1-5; maybe TRBD1 (6 bases). V lost 4 bases and J 5 bases, leaving 12 bases between the germline ends. The CDR3 spans 14 residues. In germline, CDR1 is MNHEY, CDR2 SVGAGI. The CDR3 sequence: CASSWGQGYQPQHF. For the CDR3, the DNA is TGTGCCAGCAGTTGGGGACAAGGCTATCAGCCCCAGCATTTT.

The chain links TRBV11-3 to TRBJ1-1; 8 nucleotides align to TRBD1. The J segment lost 1 base and the V segment lost 3 bases, leaving 7 bases of the junction unmatched. Germline lookup yields CDR1 SGHNT and CDR2 YENEEA. CDR3 length: 16 residues. CDR3 sequence (DNA): TGTGCCAGCAGCTTCTCCCAGGGGGCTAAGAACACTGAAGCTTTCTTT. Translating it yields CASSFSQGAKNTEAFF.

This clone is categorized as medium-sized. The gene calls are TRBV6-5 and TRBJ1-1; 7 nucleotides agree with TRBD1. The V and J ends lost 5 bases and 5 bases, in that order; junction bases with no gene match: 8. The germline V gene encodes CDR1 MNHEY and CDR2 SVGAGI. The CDR3 consists of 14 residues. CDR3 nucleotide sequence: TGTGCCAGCAGTCGTCAGGGGGGAGGAACTGAAGCTTTCTTT. Its protein is CASSRQGGGTEAFF.

The chain uses TRBV10-2 and TRBJ2-7; TRBD2 agrees at 13 bases. The V gene's germline CDR1 is WSHSY and CDR2 SAAADI. After removal of 5 bases from V and 6 bases from J, the junction contained 7 bases not matched to a gene. CDR3 length: 15 residues. In DNA form, the CDR3 reads TGCGCCAGCAGTCCCCGACTAGCGGGAGGTAGCGAGCAGTACTTC. This gives the protein CASSPRLAGGSEQYF.

This clone has a handful of counts. The chain recombines TRBV11-1 with TRBJ2-7; tentatively, D is TRBD2 (6 bases). In germline, CDR1 is SGHAT, CDR2 FQDESV (reference sequence). Trimming removed 3 bases from V and 3 bases from J, with 21 bases in between. This CDR3 region has 17 residues. The CDR3 sequence is CASSLGRTGLLDYEQYF. In nucleotides, the CDR3 is TGTGCCAGCAGCTTGGGCAGGACGGGACTGTTAGACTACGAGCAGTACTTC. The variable domain in full, with the rest retrieved from reference TRBV11-1 and TRBJ2-7, is EAEVAQSPRYKITEKSQAVAFWCDPISGHATLYWYRQILGQGPELLVQFQDESVVDDSQLPKDRFSAERLKGVDSTLKIQPAELGDSAMYLCASSLGRTGLLDYEQYFGPGTRLTVT.

The chain is built from TRBV7-9 and TRBJ1-4; D gene uncertain. Deletions cut 2 bases from V and 2 bases from J, with 12 bases between. CDR3 length equals 16 residues. Germline-derived CDR1 and CDR2 are SEHNR and FQNEAQ (reference sequence). The CDR3 spells CASSLLGVATNEKLFF. The DNA of the CDR3 is TGTGCCAGCAGCTTACTCGGGGTTGCGACTAATGAAAAACTGTTTTTT.